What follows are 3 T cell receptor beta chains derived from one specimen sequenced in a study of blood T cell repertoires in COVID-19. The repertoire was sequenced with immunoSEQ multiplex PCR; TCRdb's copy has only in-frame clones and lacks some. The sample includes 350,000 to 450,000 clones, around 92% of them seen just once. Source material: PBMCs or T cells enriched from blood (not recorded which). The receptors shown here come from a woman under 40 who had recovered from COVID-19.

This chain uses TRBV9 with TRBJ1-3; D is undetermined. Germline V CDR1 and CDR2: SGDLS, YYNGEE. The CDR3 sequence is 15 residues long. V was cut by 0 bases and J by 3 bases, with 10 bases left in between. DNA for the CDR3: TGTGCCAGCAGCGTAGAGGCCGAGGGTGGAAACACCATATATTTT. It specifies CASSVEAEGGNTIYF.

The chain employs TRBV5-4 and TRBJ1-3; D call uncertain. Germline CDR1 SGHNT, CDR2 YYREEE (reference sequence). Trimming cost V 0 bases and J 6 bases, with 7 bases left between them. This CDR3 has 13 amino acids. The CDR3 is CASSLAELNTIYF. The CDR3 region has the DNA TGTGCCAGCAGCTTGGCCGAGTTAAACACCATATATTTT.

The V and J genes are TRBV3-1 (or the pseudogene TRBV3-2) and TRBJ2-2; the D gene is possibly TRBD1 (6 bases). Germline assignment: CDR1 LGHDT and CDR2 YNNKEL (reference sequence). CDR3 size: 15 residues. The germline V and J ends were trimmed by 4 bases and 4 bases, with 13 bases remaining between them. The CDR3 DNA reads TGTGCCAGCAGCCCCCAGGGGCAAGTCACCGGGGAGCTGTTTTTT. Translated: CASSPQGQVTGELFF.